The 14 T cell receptor beta chains below were found in one sample sequenced in a study of shared clonotypes between healthy human individuals. Data came from immunoSEQ multiplex PCR; TCRdb stores just in-frame clones and leaves some out. Here the sample spans approximately 2,200,000 clones, more than 85% being singletons. Positive CCR7 selection of CD45RO-negative cells yielded the naive CD8 cells, and terminally differentiated effector memory CD45RA+ cells were excluded. The sequenced material came from naive CD8+ T cells from PBMCs. These receptors were taken from a man younger than 35 in good health. Some clones in this sample may be carry-over from other donors' samples.

The chain carries TRBV25-1 and TRBJ2-2; D uncertain. The CDR3 runs 14 residues. The germline CDR1 and CDR2 sequences are MGHDK and SYGVNS. Trimming took 6 bases from V and 3 from J, leaving 11 bases between them. The CDR3 bases are TGTGCCAGCAGGGTCGGTGTCGACACCGGGGAGCTGTTTTTT. It translates to CASRVGVDTGELFF.

The CDR3, as DNA: TGTGCCAGCTGTTCTACCTCCCATTACAATGAGCAGTTCTTC. This sequence encodes CASCSTSHYNEQFF. The rearrangement links TRBV7-9 to TRBJ2-1; D remains unclear. Germline CDR1 SEHNR, CDR2 FQNEAQ (reference sequence). This CDR3 is 14 amino acids long. The V and J ends lost 8 bases and 4 bases respectively, with 15 bases between them.

Concerning this clone: Other DNA sequences within the sample encode an identical CDR3. The gene calls are TRBV15 and TRBJ2-7; D may be TRBD2 (5 bases). Trimming pared 3 bases from V and 2 bases from J, leaving 8 bases between. CDR3 length equals 13 residues. CDR1 LNHNV and CDR2 YYDKDF come from the germline V gene (reference sequence). DNA of the CDR3: TGTGCCACCAGCAGCGGACTGGCCTACGAGCAGTACTTC. It encodes CATSSGLAYEQYF.

The chain links TRBV6-1 to TRBJ1-2; D is unclear. This CDR3 contains 14 residues. Germline CDR1 reads MNHNS; CDR2 reads SASEGT. Trimming removed 4 bases from V and 3 bases from J, with 12 bases in between. CDR3: CASSGAPTDYGYTF. The CDR3 DNA follows: TGTGCCAGCAGTGGGGCCCCAACAGACTATGGCTACACCTTC.

J is TRBJ1-1 and V is TRBV15; 9 bases line up with TRBD1. The V segment lost 1 base and the J segment 11 bases; nucleotides outside the gene matches: 5. The germline V gene encodes CDR1 LNHNV and CDR2 YYDKDF (reference sequence). There are 13 residues in the CDR3. The CDR3 spells CATSRGDRVPAFF. The CDR3 DNA reads as TGTGCCACCAGCAGAGGGGACAGGGTTCCGGCTTTCTTT. Together with reference TRBV15 and TRBJ1-1, the CDR3 gives the full variable domain: DAMVIQNPRYQVTQFGKPVTLSCSQTLNHNVMYWYQQKSSQAPKLLFHYYDKDFNNEADTPDNFQSRRPNTSFCFLDIRSPGLGDTAMYLCATSRGDRVPAFFGQGTRLTVV.

The chain uses TRBV27 and TRBJ2-1; TRBD2 matches at 10 bases. With 3 bases clipped from V and 4 bases from J, the junction kept 9 bases outside the gene matches. CDR3 size: 17 residues. Looked up from germline, CDR1 is MNHEY and CDR2 is SMNVEV (reference sequence). The CDR3 bases are TGTGCCAGCAGTTTCGGCGTAGCGGGGGGTCTTTACAATGAGCAGTTCTTC. Encoded protein: CASSFGVAGGLYNEQFF.

V gene TRBV4-1 combines with J gene TRBJ1-1; D unclear. Between the trimmed V and J ends, which lost 1 base and 3 bases, there was a span of 18 bases. CDR1 MGHRA and CDR2 YSYEKL come from the germline V gene. The CDR3 runs 17 residues. In DNA, the CDR3 is TGCGCCAGCAGCCAAGGCCGGAGTGTGGACCGGGACACTGAAGCTTTCTTT. Translating gives CASSQGRSVDRDTEAFF.

The CDR3 sequence: CASRLKRTSGTYEQYF. CDR3 in DNA: TGTGCCAGCAGACTGAAGCGGACTAGCGGGACCTACGAGCAGTACTTC. The rearrangement links TRBV28 to TRBJ2-7; 12 bases map to TRBD2. The V gene end was trimmed by 6 bases and the J gene end by 2 bases; junction bases not matched to a gene: 8. Germline V gene sequence: CDR1 MDHEN, CDR2 SYDVKM. The CDR3 contains 16 residues.

The chain employs TRBV7-9 and TRBJ2-7; 7 bases agree with TRBD2. This CDR3 contains 14 residues. With V trimmed by 5 bases and J by 3 bases, 7 bases remained unmatched. Germline CDR1 SEHNR, CDR2 FQNEAQ (reference sequence). Written as DNA, the CDR3 is TGTGCCAGCAGCCCCCCGTGGGGGGGCTACGAGCAGTACTTC. It yields the protein CASSPPWGGYEQYF.

V usage is TRBV19 and J usage is TRBJ2-7; 7 bases fit TRBD2. The germline gives CDR1 LNHDA, CDR2 SQIVND (reference sequence). Losses at the gene ends were 1 base for V and 4 bases for J; bases not matched to a gene: 4. This CDR3 is 14 amino acids long. In DNA form, the CDR3 reads TGTGCCAGTAGTATAGCGGCTAGCGGTTACGAGCAGTACTTC. Encoded protein: CASSIAASGYEQYF. The full variable domain, in which reference TRBV19 and TRBJ2-7 provide the parts outside the CDR3, is DGGITQSPKYLFRKEGQNVTLSCEQNLNHDAMYWYRQDPGQGLRLIYYSQIVNDFQKGDIAEGYSVSREKKESFPLTVTSAQKNPTAFYLCASSIAASGYEQYFGPGTRLTVT.

This sequence joins TRBV19 and TRBJ2-2; no firm D call. Trimming took 1 base from V and 5 from J, leaving 14 bases between them. The germline V gene has CDR1 LNHDA and CDR2 SQIVND (reference sequence). The CDR3 sequence is 16 residues long. The CDR3, as DNA: TGTGCCAGTAGTATAGGCCAGGACGCTCGTACCGGGGAGCTGTTTTTT. This encodes CASSIGQDARTGELFF.

This clone was seen only a few times. DNA for the CDR3: TGTGCTAGTGGTCTCGAGCGGGATTACAATGAGCAGTTCTTC. This gives the protein CASGLERDYNEQFF. This chain joins TRBV12-5 and TRBJ2-1, with 7 bases identical to TRBD2. The CDR3 totals 14 residues. V trimming: 5 bases; J trimming: 4 bases; junction bases outside the gene matches: 5. Looked up from germline, CDR1 is LGHNT and CDR2 is FRNRAP.

The J gene is TRBJ2-3, the V gene TRBV11-2; 12 bases map to TRBD2. The V gene end was trimmed by 5 bases and the J gene end by 2 bases; junction bases not matched to a gene: 11. Germline lookup yields CDR1 SGHAT and CDR2 FQNNGV. The CDR3 runs 18 residues. For the CDR3, the DNA is TGTGCCAGCAGCCTGCAACTAGCGGGGGGTTCCTCCACAGATACGCAGTATTTT. It specifies CASSLQLAGGSSTDTQYF.

The sample holds one count of this clone. The chain combines TRBV7-8 with TRBJ2-1; no clear D. V lost 1 base to trimming and J lost 8 bases, with 9 bases between them. Germline V gene sequence: CDR1 SGHVS, CDR2 FQNEAQ. This CDR3 comprises 13 residues. CDR3 amino acids: CASSLGSGDEQFF. The CDR3, as DNA: TGTGCCAGCAGCTTAGGTTCTGGAGATGAGCAGTTCTTC.